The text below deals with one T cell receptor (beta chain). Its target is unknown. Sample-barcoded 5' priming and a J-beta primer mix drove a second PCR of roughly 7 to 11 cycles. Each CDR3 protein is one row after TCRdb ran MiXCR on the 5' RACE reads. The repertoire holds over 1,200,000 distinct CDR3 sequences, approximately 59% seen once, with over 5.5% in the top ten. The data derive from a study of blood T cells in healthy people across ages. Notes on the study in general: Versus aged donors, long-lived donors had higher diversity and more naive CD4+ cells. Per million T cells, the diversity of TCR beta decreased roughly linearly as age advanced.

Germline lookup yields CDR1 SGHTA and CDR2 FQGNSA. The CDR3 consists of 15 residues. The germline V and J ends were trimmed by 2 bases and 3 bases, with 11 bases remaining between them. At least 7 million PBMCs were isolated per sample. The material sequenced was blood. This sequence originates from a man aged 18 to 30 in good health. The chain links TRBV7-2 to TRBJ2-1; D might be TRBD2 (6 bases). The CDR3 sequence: CASSLFPSVYNEQFF. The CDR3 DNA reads TGTGCCAGCAGCTTATTTCCTAGCGTCTACAATGAGCAGTTCTTC.